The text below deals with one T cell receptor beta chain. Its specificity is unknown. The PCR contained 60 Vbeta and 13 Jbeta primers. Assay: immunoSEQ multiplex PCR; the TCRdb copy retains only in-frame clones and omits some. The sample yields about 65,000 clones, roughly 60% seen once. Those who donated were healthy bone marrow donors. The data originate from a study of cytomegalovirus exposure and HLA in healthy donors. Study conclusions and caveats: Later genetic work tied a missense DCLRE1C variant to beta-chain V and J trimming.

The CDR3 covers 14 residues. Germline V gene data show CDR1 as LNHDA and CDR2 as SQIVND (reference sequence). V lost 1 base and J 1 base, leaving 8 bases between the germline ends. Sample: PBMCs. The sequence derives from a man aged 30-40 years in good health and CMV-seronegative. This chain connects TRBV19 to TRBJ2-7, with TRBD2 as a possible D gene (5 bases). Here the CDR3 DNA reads TGTGCCAGTAGTATAGGATCGGGGTCCTACGAGCAGTACTTC. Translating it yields CASSIGSGSYEQYF.